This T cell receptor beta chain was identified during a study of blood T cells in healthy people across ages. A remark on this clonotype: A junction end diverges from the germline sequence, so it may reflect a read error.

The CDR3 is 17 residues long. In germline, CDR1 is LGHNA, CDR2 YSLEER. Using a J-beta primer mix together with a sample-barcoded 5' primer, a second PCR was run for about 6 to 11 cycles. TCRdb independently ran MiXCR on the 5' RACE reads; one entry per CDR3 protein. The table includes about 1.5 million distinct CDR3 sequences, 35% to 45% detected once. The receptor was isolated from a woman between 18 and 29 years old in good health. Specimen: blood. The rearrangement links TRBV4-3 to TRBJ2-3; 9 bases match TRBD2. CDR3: CAGSQEGLAGSTDTQYF. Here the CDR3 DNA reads TGCGCCGGCAGCCAAGAGGGGCTAGCGGGGAGCACAGATACGCAGTATTTT.